The clone carrying this T cell receptor (beta chain) has a single count. The record originates from a study of PD-1 blockade in classical Hodgkin lymphoma. Time point: newly diagnosed, previously untreated cHL patient sample. The protocol was immunoSEQ multiplex PCR, while the TCRdb copy is restricted to in-frame clones and leaves out a portion. In the table there are 7,000 to 8,500 clones, more than 60% of which are singletons. The germline V gene encodes CDR1 MNHNS and CDR2 SASEGT. The CDR3 spans 12 residues. The receptor's source is a human donor with classical Hodgkin lymphoma. Sequenced input: peripheral blood mononuclear cells (PBMCs). The V gene is TRBV6-1, the J gene TRBJ1-1; D not certain. In DNA form, the CDR3 reads TGTGCTTCACGAGGGTGGGAAACTGAAGCTTTCTTT. Its translation: CASRGWETEAFF.